This is a list of T cell receptor beta chains from one sample in a study of cytomegalovirus exposure and HLA in healthy donors. Clones were sequenced by immunoSEQ multiplex PCR, and TCRdb holds only the in-frame ones, with some missing. Here the sample spans some 150,000 clones, about 59% being singletons. Sequencing input: PBMCs. Source of these receptors: a man aged 40-55 years in good health and CMV-seronegative. CDR3s include the opening cysteine and the closing phenylalanine or tryptophan. Clone size is shown for a subset of rows, as once, few, many or a class of expanded clone.

CDR3	V	size	J	length
CAGTRDSNYEQYF	TRBV30	NA	TRBJ2-7	13
CASSIGGGRETQYF	TRBV19	NA	TRBJ2-5	14
CSSSWGSGGEVKLFF	TRBV7-9	NA	TRBJ1-4	15
CASIPWTGRPGELFF	TRBV7-2	NA	TRBJ2-2	15
CATSREGHTFSPNEQFF	TRBV15	NA	TRBJ2-1	17
CASTGSSGRANEQFF	TRBV6-1	NA	TRBJ2-1	15
CASSLGRGRGSNEQFF	TRBV7-7	NA	TRBJ2-1	16
CASSFAGGEEAQYF	TRBV5-1	NA	TRBJ2-5	14
CASSMGTHNQPQHF	TRBV6-5	NA	TRBJ1-5	14
CASSQVRGTGDNEQFF	TRBV4-1	NA	TRBJ2-1	16
CASSQFLVSETQYF	TRBV4-3	NA	TRBJ2-5	14
CASSRRLAGGGEQYF	TRBV4-2	few	TRBJ2-7	15
CASSESIRGPQHF	TRBV6-1	NA	TRBJ1-5	13
CASSLRGQGVGGGTYTF	TRBV27	NA	TRBJ1-2	17
CASSALAAANTGELFF	TRBV25-1	NA	TRBJ2-2	16
CASSPGHLLNTEAFF	TRBV27	NA	TRBJ1-1	15
CASSIDRGSRGYTF	TRBV19	few	TRBJ1-2	14
CASRLSFKNIQYF	TRBV6-6	NA	TRBJ2-4	13
CASSDGTGYNEQFF	TRBV2	few	TRBJ2-1	14
CASSSTGTVLYEQYF	TRBV7-2	NA	TRBJ2-7	15
CASSDNRGTGELFF	TRBV6-4	NA	TRBJ2-2	14
CASSLSWGLGEKLFF	TRBV27	few	TRBJ1-4	15
CASSLLTGGNNEQFF	TRBV27	NA	TRBJ2-1	15
CSVEPIGSGLGETQYF	TRBV29-1	NA	TRBJ2-5	16
CASRQPSHGETQYF	TRBV2	NA	TRBJ2-5	14
CASSPHLAGGPKEQYF	TRBV11-2	NA	TRBJ2-5	16
CASTSGQVQETQYF	TRBV19	NA	TRBJ2-5	14
CASSANRLAGSSYNEQFF	TRBV9	once	TRBJ2-1	18
CASRISGATDTQYF	TRBV6-5	NA	TRBJ2-3	14
CAWSPTRDRGRNSPLHF	TRBV30	few	TRBJ1-6	17
CASGSDSNTDTQYF	TRBV10-2	few	TRBJ2-3	14
CASSAIAGSTGELFF	TRBV6-4	once	TRBJ2-2	15
CASSRSGSFNYGYTF	TRBV6-5	NA	TRBJ1-2	15